This TCR beta chain was sequenced for a study of control samples from healthy donors and cancer patients. The germline V gene has CDR1 MNHEY and CDR2 SMNVEV (reference sequence). The CDR3 totals 13 residues. J lost 5 bases, V lost 5 bases, and 2 bases had no gene match. Libraries were prepared by immunoSEQ multiplex PCR; TCRdb keeps only in-frame clonotypes and omits some of them. The sample contains some 140,000 clones, about 94% of which appear only once. The receptor comes from a middle-aged man in good health. The sample taken for sequencing was blood. The V gene is TRBV27, the J gene TRBJ2-7, with 11 bases lining up with TRBD2. The CDR3 protein is CASSRLAGHEQYF. The CDR3, as DNA: TGTGCCAGCAGTAGACTAGCGGGGCACGAGCAGTACTTC.